Listed below are T cell receptor beta chains from one sample, sequenced in a study of siplizumab effects on memory and regulatory T cells. The assay was immunoSEQ multiplex PCR, and TCRdb's table has in-frame clones only and misses some. The profile covers fewer than 130,000 clones, with roughly 92% appearing a single time and under 1.5% taken by the ten largest. Sequenced material: CD4+ T cells sorted from blood. The receptors shown here come from a human donor in good health. CDR3s include the opening cysteine and the closing phenylalanine or tryptophan. A D gene is named only where the DNA matches it firmly. The size entry is marked missing in some rows and otherwise reads once, few, many or a size class.

j_gene | v_gene | d_gene | abundance | CDR3nt | CDR3aa
TRBJ2-2 | TRBV5-1 | - | - | TGCGCCAGCAGCTTTGTGGAGCCCGGGGAGCTGTTTTTT | CASSFVEPGELFF
TRBJ1-4 | TRBV19 | - | - | TGTGCCAGTAGTATTGACAGGAATTATGAAAAACTGTTTTTT | CASSIDRNYEKLFF
TRBJ2-7 | TRBV4-1 | - | - | TGCGCCAGCAGCCAAGGGGAGTTAGGAGTCCCGGCTGTTTTC | CASSQGELGVPAVF
TRBJ2-1 | TRBV7-2 | - | - | TGTGCCAGCAGCTTAGATGGTTCCTCCAATGAGCAGTTCTTC | CASSLDGSSNEQFF
TRBJ2-1 | TRBV19 | TRBD2 | - | TGTGCCAGTAGTAGTTCGTCACAGGGAGAGCGGGGGAGGAACAATGAGCAGTTCTTC | CASSSSSQGERGRNNEQFF
TRBJ2-1 | TRBV16 | - | - | TGTGCCAGCAGCCATCCCAGTGGCACTTTCAATGAGCAGTTCTTC | CASSHPSGTFNEQFF
TRBJ2-7 | TRBV18 | - | - | TGTGCCAGCTCACGAGGAACAGGAGGGACCTACTACGAGCAGTACTTC | CASSRGTGGTYYEQYF
TRBJ1-4 | TRBV2 | TRBD1 | - | TGTGCCAGCAGCCTAACACAGGGGTATGGGGAAAAACTGTTTTTT | CASSLTQGYGEKLFF
TRBJ1-2 | TRBV6-6 | - | - | TGTGCCAGCAGTCTGGAAAACTATGGCTACACCTTC | CASSLENYGYTF
TRBJ2-5 | TRBV5-5 | - | - | TGTGCCAGCAGCTTGTCCAGTCGGTCACCCGGCGGAGAGACCCAGTACTTC | CASSLSSRSPGGETQYF
TRBJ1-1 | TRBV5-1 | TRBD1 | - | TGCGCCAGCAGCTTGAGCGTTGGGACAGGAAAGGTGAACACTGAAGCTTTCTTT | CASSLSVGTGKVNTEAFF
TRBJ2-7 | TRBV21-1 | - | - | TGTGCCAGCAGCCGAAAGGTTAAGATCAGGGGACCCTACGAGCAGTACTTC | CASSRKVKIRGPYEQYF
TRBJ1-2 | TRBV7-8 | TRBD1 | - | TGTGCCAGCAGCTTAGGAGGGGGCAATGGCTACACCTTC | CASSLGGGNGYTF
TRBJ2-1 | TRBV19 | - | - | TGTGCCAGTAGTATTTCCCCCCCCTGGATGTCAACGATTAGCTCCTACAATGAGCAGTTCTTC | CASSISPPWMSTISSYNEQFF
TRBJ2-2 | TRBV27 | - | once | TGTGCCAGCAGTTTACTGGGGGCGGGACGCACCGGGGAGCTGTTTTTT | CASSLLGAGRTGELFF
TRBJ2-7 | TRBV7-9 | TRBD2 | - | TGTGCCAGCAGCTTAAGGGGGACTAGGGGCGCCTTGATCTACGAGCAGTACTTC | CASSLRGTRGALIYEQYF
TRBJ2-7 | TRBV19 | TRBD1 | - | TGTGCCAGTAGTATGTCCGGGACAGGGGGTGGCGAGCAGTACTTC | CASSMSGTGGGEQYF
TRBJ2-7 | TRBV6-1 | - | - | TGTGCCAGCAGTGACCTCTACGAGCAGTACTTC | CASSDLYEQYF
TRBJ2-7 | TRBV27 | - | - | TGTGCCAGCAGTTTATCGGGGGGTGGGCAGATTACCCGCTACGAGCAGTACTTC | CASSLSGGGQITRYEQYF
TRBJ2-7 | TRBV5-1 | - | - | TGCGCCAGCAGCTTGGATGGGCAGTACGAGCAGTACTTC | CASSLDGQYEQYF